The rows below give T cell receptor beta chains drawn from one sample of a study of blood T cell repertoires in COVID-19. TCRdb's copy holds only in-frame clones and misses some; the assay was immunoSEQ multiplex PCR. The table has 130,000 or so clones, about 86% seen once; the top ten hold around 8.5%. The sequenced sample was peripheral blood. Every receptor here comes from a woman between 55 and 75 years old with acute or convalescent COVID-19. Each CDR3 is given with its conserved first and last residue. Fields, in order: V gene, J gene, clone size, CDR3 protein. Clone size is shown for a subset of rows, as once, few, many or a class of expanded clone.

TRBV7-3	TRBJ1-1	.	CASSLYRGTPEAFF
TRBV6-1	TRBJ2-2	once	CASSEFVPRTNTGELFF
TRBV5-1	TRBJ2-7	few	CASSLVQGGEQYF
TRBV12-5	TRBJ2-3	.	CASGYGGGGDTQYF
TRBV19	TRBJ2-5	.	CASSIYRQNQETQYF
TRBV6-4	TRBJ1-5	.	CASSDSWRRGDQPQHF
TRBV10-1	TRBJ2-2	few	CASSNRDLSTGELFF
TRBV29-1	TRBJ1-2	.	CSVPRSEVSYGYTF
TRBV27	TRBJ1-6	.	CASSFEGVSPLHF
TRBV6-2/TRBV6-3	TRBJ1-5	.	CASSYGGINQPQHF
TRBV14	TRBJ1-1	.	CASSVTRNTEAFF
TRBV13	TRBJ2-7	few	CASSLAYTAGKWSYEQYF
TRBV5-6	TRBJ2-3	.	CASSLIGSTTDTQYF
TRBV4-3	TRBJ1-1	.	CASSRILVGENTEAFF
TRBV12-5	TRBJ1-1	.	CASASPNMNTEAFF
TRBV6-1	TRBJ1-1	.	CASSETTNTEAFF
TRBV28	TRBJ1-2	few	CASIKSRGVIYGYTF
TRBV13	TRBJ2-2	.	CASGETGGTGELFF
TRBV7-6	TRBJ2-5	.	CASSLGGGKETQYF
TRBV3-1/TRBV3-2	TRBJ2-2	few	CASSSQGRTGELFF
TRBV12-5	TRBJ2-7	once	CASGPQGGGPSYEQYF
TRBV29-1	TRBJ2-7	few	CSVVVGAGGRYEQYF
TRBV3-1/TRBV3-2	TRBJ2-5	.	CASSQDVGRVETQYF
TRBV4-1	TRBJ1-2	.	CASRRTGNDYGYTF
TRBV7-2	TRBJ2-5	.	CASSPQETQYF
TRBV5-1	TRBJ2-1	.	CASSPRQGVNEQFF
TRBV28	TRBJ2-3	.	CASSLYGRQGADTQYF
TRBV27	TRBJ1-6	.	CASSLGGQGASLSYNSPLHF
TRBV4-3	TRBJ1-3	once	CASSQEPAGGSTIYF
TRBV5-1	TRBJ1-1	.	CASSLSAGDEAFF
TRBV5-8	TRBJ2-5	.	CASSLERGGGANQETQYF
TRBV9	TRBJ2-5	.	CASSLGRRGSWETQYF
TRBV7-2	TRBJ2-7	.	CASSYGGQVYEQYF
TRBV5-1	TRBJ1-2	.	CASSTTTGGKYGYTF
TRBV18	TRBJ2-5	.	CASSPGTEETQYF
TRBV28	TRBJ1-1	.	CASSSGGEAFF
TRBV7-9	TRBJ1-3	.	CASSDRGIISNTIYF
TRBV30	TRBJ1-2	once	CAWSVGGGYGYTF
TRBV5-1	TRBJ2-4	.	CASSLEPGTGGSRRNIQYF
TRBV3-1/TRBV3-2	TRBJ2-7	.	CASSQAAGASYEQYF
TRBV10-1	TRBJ2-2	once	CASSGGPGQEFTGELFF
TRBV7-6	TRBJ2-7	.	CASSLRARGDTYEQYF
TRBV4-1	TRBJ2-3	few	CASSQVNLVYTDTQYF
TRBV28	TRBJ1-5	.	CASSPWDSSNQPQHF